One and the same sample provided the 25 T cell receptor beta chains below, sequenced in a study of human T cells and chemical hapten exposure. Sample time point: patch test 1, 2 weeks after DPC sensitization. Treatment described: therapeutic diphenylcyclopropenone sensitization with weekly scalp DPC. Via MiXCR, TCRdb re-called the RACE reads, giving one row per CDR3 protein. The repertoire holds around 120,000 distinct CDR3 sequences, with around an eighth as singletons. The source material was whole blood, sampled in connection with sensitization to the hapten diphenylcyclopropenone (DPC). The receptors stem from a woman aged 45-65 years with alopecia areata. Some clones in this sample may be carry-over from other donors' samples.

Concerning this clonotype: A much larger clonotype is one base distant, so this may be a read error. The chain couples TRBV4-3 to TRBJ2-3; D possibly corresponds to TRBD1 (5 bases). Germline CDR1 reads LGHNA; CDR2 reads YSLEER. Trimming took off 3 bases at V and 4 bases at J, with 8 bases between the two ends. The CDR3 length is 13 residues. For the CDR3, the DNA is TGCGCCAGCAGCCAGGGGCACGCAGATACGCAGTATTTT. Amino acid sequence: CASSQGHADTQYF.

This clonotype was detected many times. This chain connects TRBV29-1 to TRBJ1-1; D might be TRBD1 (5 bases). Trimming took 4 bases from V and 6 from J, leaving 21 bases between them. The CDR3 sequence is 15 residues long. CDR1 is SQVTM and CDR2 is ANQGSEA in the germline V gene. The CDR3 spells CSVAGGGLPGAEAFF. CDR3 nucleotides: TGCAGCGTTGCTGGCGGGGGACTACCTGGCGCTGAAGCTTTCTTT.

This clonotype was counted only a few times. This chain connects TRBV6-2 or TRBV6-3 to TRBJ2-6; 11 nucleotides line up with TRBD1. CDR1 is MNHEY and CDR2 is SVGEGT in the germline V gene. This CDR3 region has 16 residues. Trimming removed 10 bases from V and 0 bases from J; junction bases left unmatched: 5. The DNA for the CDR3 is TGTGCCACCTGGACAGGGGGCGTCTCTGGGGCCAACGTCCTGACTTTC. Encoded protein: CATWTGGVSGANVLTF.

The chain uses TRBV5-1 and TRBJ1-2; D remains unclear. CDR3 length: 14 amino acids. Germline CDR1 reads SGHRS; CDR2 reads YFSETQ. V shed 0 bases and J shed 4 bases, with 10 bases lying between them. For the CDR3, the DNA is TGCGCCAGCAGCTTGGAGGACGGCCTCTATGGCTACACCTTC. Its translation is CASSLEDGLYGYTF. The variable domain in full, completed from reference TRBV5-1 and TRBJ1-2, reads KAGVTQTPRYLIKTRGQQVTLSCSPISGHRSVSWYQQTPGQGLQFLFEYFSETQRNKGNFPGRFSGRQFSNSRSEMNVSTLELGDSALYLCASSLEDGLYGYTFGSGTRLTVV.

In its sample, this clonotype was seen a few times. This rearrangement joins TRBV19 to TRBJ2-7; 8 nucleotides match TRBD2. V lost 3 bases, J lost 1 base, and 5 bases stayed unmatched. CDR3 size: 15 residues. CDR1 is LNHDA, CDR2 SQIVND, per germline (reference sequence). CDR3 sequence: CASSIAGGPSYEQYF. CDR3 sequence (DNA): TGTGCCAGTAGTATTGCGGGGGGACCATCCTACGAGCAGTACTTC.

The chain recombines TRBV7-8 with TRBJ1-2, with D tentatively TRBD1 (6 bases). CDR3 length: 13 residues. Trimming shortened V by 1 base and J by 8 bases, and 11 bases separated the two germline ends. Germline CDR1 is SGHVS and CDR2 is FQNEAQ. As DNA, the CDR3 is TGTGCCAGCAGCTTAGAAGGGGGAGGCGGCTACACCTTC. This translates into CASSLEGGGGYTF.

The CDR3 coding sequence is TGTGCCAGCAGTTTACAGCGGCAGACCCTGCTCACCGGGGAGCTGTTTTTT. Protein: CASSLQRQTLLTGELFF. The genes are TRBV28 and TRBJ2-2; D may be TRBD2 (5 bases). V shed 2 bases and J shed 4 bases, with 17 bases lying between them. The V gene's germline CDR1 is MDHEN and CDR2 SYDVKM. The CDR3 covers 17 residues.

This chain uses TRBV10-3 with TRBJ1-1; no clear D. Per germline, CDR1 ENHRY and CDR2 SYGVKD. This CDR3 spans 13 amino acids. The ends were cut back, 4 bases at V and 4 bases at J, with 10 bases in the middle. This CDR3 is CAISGWGSTEAFF. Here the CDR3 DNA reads TGTGCCATCAGTGGCTGGGGATCCACTGAAGCTTTCTTT.

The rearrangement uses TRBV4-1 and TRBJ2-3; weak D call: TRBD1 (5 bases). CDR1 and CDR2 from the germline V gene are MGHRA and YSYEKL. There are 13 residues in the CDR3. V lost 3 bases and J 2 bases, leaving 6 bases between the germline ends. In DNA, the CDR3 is TGCGCCAGCAGCCAGACAGTCACAGATACGCAGTATTTT. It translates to CASSQTVTDTQYF.

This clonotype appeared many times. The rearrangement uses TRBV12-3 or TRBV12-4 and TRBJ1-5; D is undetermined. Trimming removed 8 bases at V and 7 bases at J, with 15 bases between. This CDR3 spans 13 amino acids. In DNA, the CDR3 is TGTGCCAGCTCATTGGGAGGAGGGCAGCCCCAGCATTTT. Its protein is CASSLGGGQPQHF.

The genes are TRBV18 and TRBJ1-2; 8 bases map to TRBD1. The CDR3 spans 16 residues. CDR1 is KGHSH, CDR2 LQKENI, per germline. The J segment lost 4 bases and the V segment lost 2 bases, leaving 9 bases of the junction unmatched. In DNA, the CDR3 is TGTGCCAGCTCACCAACAGGGGGACCACAGATCTATGGCTACACCTTC. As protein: CASSPTGGPQIYGYTF.

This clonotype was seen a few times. The CDR3: CSARDGSSSYNSPLHF. CDR3 DNA: TGCAGTGCTAGAGATGGCTCTAGCTCCTATAATTCACCCCTCCACTTT. The chain carries TRBV20-1 and TRBJ1-6; D is unclear. The V gene lost 0 bases and the J gene lost 0 bases, with 9 bases spanning the gap. The germline V gene has CDR1 DFQATT and CDR2 SNEGSKA (reference sequence). The CDR3 runs 16 residues.

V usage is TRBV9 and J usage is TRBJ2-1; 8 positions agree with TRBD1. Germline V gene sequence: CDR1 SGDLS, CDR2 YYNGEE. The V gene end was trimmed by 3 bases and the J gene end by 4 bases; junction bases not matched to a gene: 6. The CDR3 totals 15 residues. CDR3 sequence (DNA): TGTGCCAGCAGCGCGGACAGGGTTAATTACAATGAGCAGTTCTTC. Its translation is CASSADRVNYNEQFF.

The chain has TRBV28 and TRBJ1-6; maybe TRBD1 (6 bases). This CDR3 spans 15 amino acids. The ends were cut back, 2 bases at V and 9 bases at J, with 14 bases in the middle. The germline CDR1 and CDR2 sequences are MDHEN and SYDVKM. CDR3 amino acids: CASSLIRGAGSPLHF. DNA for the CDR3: TGTGCCAGCAGTTTAATAAGGGGGGCTGGTTCACCCCTCCACTTT.

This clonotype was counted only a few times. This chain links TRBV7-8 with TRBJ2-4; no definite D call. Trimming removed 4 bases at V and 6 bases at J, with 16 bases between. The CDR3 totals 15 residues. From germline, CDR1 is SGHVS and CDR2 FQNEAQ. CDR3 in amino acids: CASSSPLHGINIQYF. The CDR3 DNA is TGTGCCAGCAGCTCTCCGCTGCACGGAATAAACATTCAGTACTTC.

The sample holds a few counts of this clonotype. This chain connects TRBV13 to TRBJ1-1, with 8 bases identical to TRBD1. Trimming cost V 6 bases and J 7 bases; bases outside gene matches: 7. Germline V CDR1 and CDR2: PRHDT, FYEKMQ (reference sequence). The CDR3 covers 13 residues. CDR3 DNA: TGTGCCAGCAGAATACAGGGGGAAGGTGAAGCTTTCTTT. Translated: CASRIQGEGEAFF. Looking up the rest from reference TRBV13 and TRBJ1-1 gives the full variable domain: AAGVIQSPRHLIKEKRETATLKCYPIPRHDTVYWYQQGPGQDPQFLISFYEKMQSDKGSIPDRFSAQQFSDYHSELNMSSLELGDSALYFCASRIQGEGEAFFGQGTRLTVV.

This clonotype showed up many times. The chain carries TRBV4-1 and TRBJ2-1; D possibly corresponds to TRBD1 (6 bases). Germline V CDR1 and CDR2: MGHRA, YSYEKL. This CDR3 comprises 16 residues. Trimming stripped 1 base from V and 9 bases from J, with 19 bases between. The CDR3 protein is CASSQALDSFRGEQFF. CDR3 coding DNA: TGCGCCAGCAGCCAAGCCCTGGACAGCTTTAGGGGTGAGCAGTTCTTC.

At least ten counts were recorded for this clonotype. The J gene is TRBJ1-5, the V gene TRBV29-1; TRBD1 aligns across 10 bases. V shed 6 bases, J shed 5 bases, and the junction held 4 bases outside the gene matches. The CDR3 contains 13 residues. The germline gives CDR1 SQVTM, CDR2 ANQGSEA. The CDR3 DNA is TGCAGCGTGTCGACAGGGGGCGATCAGCCCCAGCATTTT. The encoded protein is CSVSTGGDQPQHF.

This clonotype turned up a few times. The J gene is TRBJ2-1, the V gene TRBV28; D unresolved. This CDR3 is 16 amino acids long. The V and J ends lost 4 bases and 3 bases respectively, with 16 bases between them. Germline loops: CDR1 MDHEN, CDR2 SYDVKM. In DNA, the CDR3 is TGTGCCAGCAGTTCCTCTGGTACTTCGGGCTACAATGAGCAGTTCTTC. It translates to CASSSSGTSGYNEQFF.

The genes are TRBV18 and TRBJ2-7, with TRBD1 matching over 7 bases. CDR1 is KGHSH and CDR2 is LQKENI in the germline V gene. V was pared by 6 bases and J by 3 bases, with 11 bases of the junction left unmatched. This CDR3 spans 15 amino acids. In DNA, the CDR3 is TGTGCCAGCTCCCCAATACAGGGGAAGGGCTACGAGCAGTACTTC. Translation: CASSPIQGKGYEQYF.

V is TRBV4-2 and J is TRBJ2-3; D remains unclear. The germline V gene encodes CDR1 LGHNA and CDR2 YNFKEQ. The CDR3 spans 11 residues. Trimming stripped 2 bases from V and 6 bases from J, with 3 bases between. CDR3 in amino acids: CASSQHDTQYF. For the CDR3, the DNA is TGTGCCAGCAGCCAACACGATACGCAGTATTTT.

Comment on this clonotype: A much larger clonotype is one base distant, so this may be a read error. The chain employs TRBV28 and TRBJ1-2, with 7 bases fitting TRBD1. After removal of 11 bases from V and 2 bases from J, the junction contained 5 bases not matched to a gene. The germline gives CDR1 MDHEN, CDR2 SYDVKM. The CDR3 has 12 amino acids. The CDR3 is CAGQTGNYGYTF. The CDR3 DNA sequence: TGTGCCGGCCAGACAGGGAACTATGGCTACACCTTC.

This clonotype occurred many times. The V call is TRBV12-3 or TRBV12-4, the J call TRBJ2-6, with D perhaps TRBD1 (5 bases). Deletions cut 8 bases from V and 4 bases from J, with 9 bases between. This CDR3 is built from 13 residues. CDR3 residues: CASRQGGANVLTF. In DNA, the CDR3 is TGTGCCAGCCGGCAGGGAGGGGCCAACGTCCTGACTTTC.

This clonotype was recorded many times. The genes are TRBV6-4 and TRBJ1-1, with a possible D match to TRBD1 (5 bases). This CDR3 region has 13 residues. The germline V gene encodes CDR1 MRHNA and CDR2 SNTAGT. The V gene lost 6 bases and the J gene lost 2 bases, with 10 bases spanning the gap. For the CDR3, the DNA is TGTGCCAGCAGCACGACAGCCAACACTGAAGCTTTCTTT. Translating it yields CASSTTANTEAFF.

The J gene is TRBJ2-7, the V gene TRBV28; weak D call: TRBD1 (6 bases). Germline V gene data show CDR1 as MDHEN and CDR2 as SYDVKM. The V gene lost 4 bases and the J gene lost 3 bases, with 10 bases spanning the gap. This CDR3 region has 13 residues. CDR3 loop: CASSSGHHYEQYF. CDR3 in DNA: TGTGCCAGCAGTTCGGGACACCACTACGAGCAGTACTTC.